This T cell receptor beta chain derives from a study of HIV-infected children after antiretroviral therapy interruption. This clonotype has at least ten counts. Trimming took 5 bases from V and 7 from J; bases not matched to a gene: 8. Per germline, CDR1 ENHRY and CDR2 SYGVKD. This CDR3 is built from 15 residues. The TCR library was built from RNA with a 3' RACE protocol and unique molecular identifiers. MiXCR, applied by TCRdb to the 3' RACE reads, yields one record per CDR3 protein. The table records about 83,000 distinct CDR3 sequences, about 7.2% of them present only once. Treatment specified: PENTA 11 planned treatment interruption arm or continuous ART arm.

This clonotype was obtained from a pool of human donors with HIV. The rearrangement links TRBV10-3 to TRBJ1-6; 7 nucleotides align to TRBD1. The sample in question was CD45RA+ CD4+ T cells from PBMCs, pooled from several time points, obtained from a donor given antiretroviral therapy, either interrupted or continuous. The sample's subset: naive CD4+ CD45RA+ CD45RO- T cells. DNA of the CDR3: TGTGCCATCAGTACCGCGGAGGGGGCGAATTCACCCCTCCACTTT. It codes for CAISTAEGANSPLHF.